This T cell receptor (beta chain) was recorded in a study of T cell responses to AZD1222 COVID-19 vaccine. Study findings and constraints: Only a handful of AZD1222 recipients were seropositive at baseline. In a largely white British group with more females than males, clonal diversity was possibly underestimated. Repertoires were collected only later (after the peak T cell response had occurred).

The method was immunoSEQ multiplex PCR; TCRdb's version includes in-frame clones alone and lacks a portion of them. The repertoire table contains around 140,000 clones. In germline, CDR1 is LNHNV, CDR2 YYDKDF (reference sequence). CDR3 length: 13 amino acids. Trimming took off 0 bases at V and 8 bases at J, with 8 bases between the two ends. Remarks on this clone: The antigen remains undetermined.

The sequence derives from an adult in good health. V gene TRBV15 combines with J gene TRBJ2-1; D is undetermined. Sequenced sample: peripheral blood. The CDR3 nucleotides read TGTGCCACCAGCAGAGATGGGTGGGATGAGCAGTTCTTC. Its translation: CATSRDGWDEQFF.